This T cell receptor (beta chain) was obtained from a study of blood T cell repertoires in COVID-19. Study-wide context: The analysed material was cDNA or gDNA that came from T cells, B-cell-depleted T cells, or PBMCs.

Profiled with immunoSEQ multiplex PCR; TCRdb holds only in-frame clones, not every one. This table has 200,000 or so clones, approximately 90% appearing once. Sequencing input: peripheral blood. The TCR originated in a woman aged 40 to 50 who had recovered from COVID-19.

CDR3 sequence: CASSQQSVLAGEGYNEQFF. The CDR3 DNA reads TGTGCCAGCAGCCAACAATCCGTACTAGCGGGAGAAGGCTACAATGAGCAGTTCTTC. This rearrangement joins TRBV7-3 to TRBJ2-1; 11 nucleotides line up with TRBD2. The CDR3 consists of 19 residues. Losses at the gene ends were 5 bases for V and 3 bases for J; bases not matched to a gene: 15. Germline CDR1 reads SGHTA; CDR2 reads FQGTGA.